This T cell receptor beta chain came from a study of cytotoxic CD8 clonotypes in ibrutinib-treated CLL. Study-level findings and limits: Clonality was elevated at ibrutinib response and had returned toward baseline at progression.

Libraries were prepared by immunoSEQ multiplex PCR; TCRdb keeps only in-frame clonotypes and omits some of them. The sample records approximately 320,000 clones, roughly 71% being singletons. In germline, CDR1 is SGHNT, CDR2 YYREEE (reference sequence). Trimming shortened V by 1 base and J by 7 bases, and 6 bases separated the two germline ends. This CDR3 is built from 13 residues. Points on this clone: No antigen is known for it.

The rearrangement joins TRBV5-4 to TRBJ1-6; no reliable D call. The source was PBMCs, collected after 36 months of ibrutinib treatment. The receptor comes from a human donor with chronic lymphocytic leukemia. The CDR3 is CASSLKGNSPLHF. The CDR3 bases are TGTGCCAGCAGCTTGAAGGGAAATTCACCCCTCCACTTT.